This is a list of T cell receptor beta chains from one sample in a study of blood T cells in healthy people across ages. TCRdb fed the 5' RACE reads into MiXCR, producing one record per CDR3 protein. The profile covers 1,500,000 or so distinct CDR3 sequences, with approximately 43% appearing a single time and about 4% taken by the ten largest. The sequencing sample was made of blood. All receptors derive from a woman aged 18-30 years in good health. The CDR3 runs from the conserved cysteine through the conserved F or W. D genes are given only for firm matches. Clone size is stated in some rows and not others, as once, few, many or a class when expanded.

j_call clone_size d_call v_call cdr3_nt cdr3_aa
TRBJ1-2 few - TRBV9 TGTGCCAGCAGCGTAGATCCGGGGGCGGACTGTGGCTACACCTTC CASSVDPGADCGYTF
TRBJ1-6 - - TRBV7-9 TGTGCCAGCAGCTTAGAGACAGCCTCACCCCTCCACTTT CASSLETASPLHF
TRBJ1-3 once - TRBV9 TGTGCCAGCAGCGTAGACGGAAGCTCTGGAAACACCATATATTTT CASSVDGSSGNTIYF
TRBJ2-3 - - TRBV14 TGTGCCAGCAGTTTGGGACGCATGCCTAGCACAGATACGCAGTATTTT CASSLGRMPSTDTQYF
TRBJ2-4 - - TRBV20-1 TGCAGTGCAATAATCCCTGGGGCCAAAAACATTCAGTACTTC CSAIIPGAKNIQYF
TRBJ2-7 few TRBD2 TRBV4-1 TGTGCCAGCAGCCAAGGTGGGAGGGCCTACGAGCAGTACTTC CASSQGGRAYEQYF
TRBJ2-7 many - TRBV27 TGTGCCAGCAGTCCCTCAGGTTACGAGCAGTACTTC CASSPSGYEQYF
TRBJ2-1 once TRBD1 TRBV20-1 TGCAGTGCTAGAGATCGGCAGGGGGAATACAATGAGCAGTTCTTC CSARDRQGEYNEQFF
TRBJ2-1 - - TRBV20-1 TGCAGTGCTAGAGATCTCGAGACTAGACCCCACAATGAGCAGTTCTTC CSARDLETRPHNEQFF
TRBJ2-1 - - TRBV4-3 TGCGCCAGCAGCCGAGGAACAGCGAACAATGAGCAGTTCTTC CASSRGTANNEQFF
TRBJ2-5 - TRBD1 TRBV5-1 TGCGCCAGCAGCCCGGACAGGGATCGGGCAGAGACCCAGTACTTC CASSPDRDRAETQYF
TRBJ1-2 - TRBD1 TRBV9 TGTGCCAGCAGCGTAGGTACAGGGGAAGGCTATGGCTACACCTTC CASSVGTGEGYGYTF
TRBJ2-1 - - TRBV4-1 TGCGCCAGCAGCCAAGTTAGGGCTAGTGATCGTAATGAGCAGTTCTTC CASSQVRASDRNEQFF
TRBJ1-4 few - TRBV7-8 TGTGCCAGCAGCTCGGGACAAGAAAAACTGTTTTTT CASSSGQEKLFF
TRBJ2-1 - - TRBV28 TGTGCCAGCAGCTCGGGTAGCCGGGGCCAAGAGACCCAGTTCTTC CASSSGSRGQETQFF
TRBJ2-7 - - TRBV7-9 TGTACCAGCAGCTTAAGTTTGGGATCCGAGCAGTACTTC CTSSLSLGSEQYF
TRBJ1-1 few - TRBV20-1 TGCAGTGCCCCGGTAGCGGTTATGAACACTGAAGCTTTCTTT CSAPVAVMNTEAFF
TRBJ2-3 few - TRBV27 TGTGCCAGCAGTTTAACGGTTGAGGGATATACGCAGTATTTT CASSLTVEGYTQYF
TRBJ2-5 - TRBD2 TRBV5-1 TGCGCCAGCAGCTGGCGAGCTAGCGGACAAGAGACCCAGTACTTC CASSWRASGQETQYF